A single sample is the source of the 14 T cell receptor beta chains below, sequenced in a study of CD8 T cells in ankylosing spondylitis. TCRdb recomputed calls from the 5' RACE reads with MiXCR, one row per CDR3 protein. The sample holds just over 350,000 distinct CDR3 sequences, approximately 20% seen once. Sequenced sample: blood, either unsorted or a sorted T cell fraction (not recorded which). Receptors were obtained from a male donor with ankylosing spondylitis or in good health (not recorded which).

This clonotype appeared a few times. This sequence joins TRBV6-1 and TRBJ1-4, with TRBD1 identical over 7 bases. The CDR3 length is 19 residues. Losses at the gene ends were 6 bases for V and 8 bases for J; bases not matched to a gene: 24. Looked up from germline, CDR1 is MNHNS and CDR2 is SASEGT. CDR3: CASSLRERLDRAWSEKLFF. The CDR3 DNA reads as TGTGCCAGCAGCCTAAGAGAGAGACTAGACAGGGCGTGGTCGGAAAAACTGTTTTTT.

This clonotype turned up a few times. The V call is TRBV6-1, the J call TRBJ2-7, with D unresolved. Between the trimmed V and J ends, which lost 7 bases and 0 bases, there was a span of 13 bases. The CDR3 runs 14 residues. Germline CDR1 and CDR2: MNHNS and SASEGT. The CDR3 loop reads CASKSSEYSYEQYF. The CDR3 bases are TGTGCCAGCAAGAGCTCAGAGTACTCCTACGAGCAGTACTTC.

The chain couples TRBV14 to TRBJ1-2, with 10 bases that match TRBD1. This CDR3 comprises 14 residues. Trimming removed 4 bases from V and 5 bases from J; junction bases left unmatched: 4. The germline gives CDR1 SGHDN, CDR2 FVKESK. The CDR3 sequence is CASSPRTGGYGYTF. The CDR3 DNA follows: TGTGCCAGCAGCCCCCGGACAGGGGGATATGGCTACACCTTC.

The CDR3 bases are TGTGCCAGCAGTACGGGACTTTCGAAAGAGCAGTACTTC. This translates into CASSTGLSKEQYF. V is TRBV7-6 and J is TRBJ2-7; TRBD2 is a possible D gene (6 bases). Germline CDR1 reads SGHVS; CDR2 reads FNYEAQ. Between the trimmed V and J ends, which lost 6 bases and 7 bases, there was a span of 16 bases. There are 13 residues in the CDR3. Full variable domain (missing parts from reference TRBV7-6 and TRBJ2-7): GAGVSQSPRYKVTKRGQDVALRCDPISGHVSLYWYRQALGQGPEFLTYFNYEAQQDKSGLPNDRFSAERPEGSISTLTIQRTEQRDSAMYRCASSTGLSKEQYFGPGTRLTVT.

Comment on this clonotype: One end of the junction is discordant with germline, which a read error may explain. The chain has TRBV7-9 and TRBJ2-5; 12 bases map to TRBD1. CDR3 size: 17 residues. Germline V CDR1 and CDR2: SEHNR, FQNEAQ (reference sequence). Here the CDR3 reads CASSLAGTGGARETLYF. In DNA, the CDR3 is TGTGCCAGCAGCTTAGCCGGGACAGGGGGCGCGCGGGAGACCCTGTACTTC.

The CDR3, as DNA: TGTGCCAGCAGTGGGGAGATGAACACTGAAGCTTTCTTT. It is translated as CASSGEMNTEAFF. The chain links TRBV27 to TRBJ1-1; D is uncertain. Trimming removed 5 bases from V and 0 bases from J, with 7 bases in between. Per the germline V gene, CDR1 is MNHEY and CDR2 is SMNVEV (reference sequence). This CDR3 comprises 13 residues.

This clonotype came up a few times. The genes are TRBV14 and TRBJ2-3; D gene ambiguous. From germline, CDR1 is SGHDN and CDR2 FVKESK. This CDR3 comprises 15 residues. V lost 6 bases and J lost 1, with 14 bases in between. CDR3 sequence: CASSKGSDGTDTQYF. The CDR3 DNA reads TGTGCCAGCAGTAAAGGGTCGGACGGCACAGATACGCAGTATTTT.

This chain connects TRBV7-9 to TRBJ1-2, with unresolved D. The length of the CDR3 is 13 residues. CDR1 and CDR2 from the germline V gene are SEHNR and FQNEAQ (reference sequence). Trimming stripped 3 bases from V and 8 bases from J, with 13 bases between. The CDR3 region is CASSFGPLLGYTF. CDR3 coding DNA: TGTGCCAGCAGCTTCGGGCCACTATTAGGCTACACCTTC.

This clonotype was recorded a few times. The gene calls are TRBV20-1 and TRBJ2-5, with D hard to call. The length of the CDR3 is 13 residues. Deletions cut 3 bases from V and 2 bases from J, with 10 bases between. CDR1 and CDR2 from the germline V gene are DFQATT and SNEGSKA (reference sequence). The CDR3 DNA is TGCAGTGCTAGCGACGTGGGTCAAGAGACCCAGTACTTC. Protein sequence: CSASDVGQETQYF.

In DNA, the CDR3 is TGTGCCACCAGCAGAAAACCGGGACAGGTCTACGAGCAGTACTTC. Encoded protein: CATSRKPGQVYEQYF. The chain combines TRBV15 with TRBJ2-7, with 8 nucleotides matching TRBD1. The V segment lost 2 bases and the J segment 3 bases; nucleotides outside the gene matches: 6. The CDR3 totals 15 residues. Per germline, CDR1 LNHNV and CDR2 YYDKDF (reference sequence).

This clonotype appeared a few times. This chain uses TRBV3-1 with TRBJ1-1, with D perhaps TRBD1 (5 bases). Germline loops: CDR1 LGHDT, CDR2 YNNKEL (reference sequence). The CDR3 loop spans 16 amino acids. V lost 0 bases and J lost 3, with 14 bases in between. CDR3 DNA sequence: TGTGCCAGCAGCCAAGATTTGGGGACCGGAGACACTGAAGCTTTCTTT. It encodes CASSQDLGTGDTEAFF.

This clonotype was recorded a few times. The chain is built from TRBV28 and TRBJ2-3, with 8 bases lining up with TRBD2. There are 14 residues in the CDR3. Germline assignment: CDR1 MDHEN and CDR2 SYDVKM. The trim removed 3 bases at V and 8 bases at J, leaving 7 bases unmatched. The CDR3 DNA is TGTGCCAGCAGTTTTCGGGGGGGCCGGGTTACGCAGTATTTT. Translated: CASSFRGGRVTQYF.

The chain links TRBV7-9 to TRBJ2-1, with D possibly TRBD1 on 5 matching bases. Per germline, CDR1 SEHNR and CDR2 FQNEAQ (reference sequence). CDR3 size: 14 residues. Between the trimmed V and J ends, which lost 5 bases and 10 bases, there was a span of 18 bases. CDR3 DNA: TGTGCCAGCAGCCCACACTCCAGGGTTGCGGAGCAGTTCTTC. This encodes CASSPHSRVAEQFF. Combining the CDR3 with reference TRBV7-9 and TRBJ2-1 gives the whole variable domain DTGVSQNPRHKITKRGQNVTFRCDPISEHNRLYWYRQTLGQGPEFLTYFQNEAQLEKSRLLSDRFSAERPKGSFSTLEIQRTEQGDSAMYLCASSPHSRVAEQFFGPGTRLTVL.

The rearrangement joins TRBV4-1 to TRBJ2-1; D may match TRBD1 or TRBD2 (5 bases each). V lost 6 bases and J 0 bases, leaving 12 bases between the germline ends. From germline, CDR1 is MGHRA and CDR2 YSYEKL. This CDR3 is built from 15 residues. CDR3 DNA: TGCGCCAGCAGGGGGACCAGTTTCTCCTACAATGAGCAGTTCTTC. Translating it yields CASRGTSFSYNEQFF.